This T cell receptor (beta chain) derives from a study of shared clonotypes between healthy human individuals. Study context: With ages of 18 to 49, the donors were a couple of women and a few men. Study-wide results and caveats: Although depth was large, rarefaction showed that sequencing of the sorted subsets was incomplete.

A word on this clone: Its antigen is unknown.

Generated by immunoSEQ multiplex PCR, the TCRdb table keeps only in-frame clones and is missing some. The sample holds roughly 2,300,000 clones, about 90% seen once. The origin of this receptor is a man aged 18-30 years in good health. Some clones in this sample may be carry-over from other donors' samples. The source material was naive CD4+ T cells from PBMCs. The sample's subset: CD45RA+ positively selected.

The CDR3: CAWSGGQGLPAPQHF. CDR3 bases: TGTGCCTGGAGTGGGGGACAGGGGCTCCCGGCGCCCCAGCATTTT. V gene TRBV30 combines with J gene TRBJ1-5; 10 nucleotides agree with TRBD1. V dropped 1 base and J dropped 9; count of bases not matched to a gene: 9. The CDR3 totals 15 residues. Germline values: CDR1 GTSNPN, CDR2 SVGIG (reference sequence).